What follows describes a single T cell receptor beta chain. Using immunoSEQ multiplex PCR, the repertoire was profiled, and TCRdb retains in-frame clones only, with some absent. The data contain some 69,000 clones, approximately 79% of them singletons. The data stem from a study of blood T cell repertoires in COVID-19. About the study: Sample material is recorded as cDNA or gDNA derived from T cells, B-cell-depleted T cells, or PBMCs.

CDR1 is LNHDA, CDR2 SQIVND, per germline (reference sequence). Trimming took 3 bases from V and 7 from J, leaving 16 bases between them. This CDR3 spans 15 amino acids. The chain couples TRBV19 to TRBJ1-5, with D unresolved. The specimen sequenced was peripheral blood. The sequence derives from a man aged 55 to 69 with acute or convalescent COVID-19. As DNA, the CDR3 is TGTGCCAGTAGTATTTTCGGGGAGGGCAGGCAGCCCCAGCATTTT. As protein: CASSIFGEGRQPQHF.